What follows is one T cell receptor (beta chain) and its context. What it binds is not known. The study separated CD4+ cells into CD45RA+ naive and CD45RA-negative memory subsets. The CDR3 contains 14 residues. After removal of 8 bases from V and 0 bases from J, the junction contained 4 bases not matched to a gene. CDR1 is SGHRS and CDR2 is YFSETQ in the germline V gene. The entry originates in a study of shared clonotypes between healthy human individuals. About the study: The composition of the donors was a couple of women and a few men aged 18 to 49. Overall study findings and caveats: Compared with memory subsets, naive subsets generally had larger estimated richness.

Data came from immunoSEQ multiplex PCR; TCRdb stores just in-frame clones and leaves some out. The sample lists over a million clones, approximately 80% occurring once. The genes are TRBV5-1 and TRBJ2-1, with 8 nucleotides matching TRBD2. Sequencing used memory CD4+ T cells from PBMCs. Subset denoted: CD45RA-negative fraction. The clonotype originates from a man aged 18 to 30 in good health. Some clones in this sample may be carry-over from other donors' samples. The CDR3 reads CASTSGNSYNEQFF. CDR3 nucleotides: TGCGCCAGTACTAGCGGAAACTCCTACAATGAGCAGTTCTTC. Looking up the rest from reference TRBV5-1 and TRBJ2-1 gives the full variable domain: KAGVTQTPRYLIKTRGQQVTLSCSPISGHRSVSWYQQTPGQGLQFLFEYFSETQRNKGNFPGRFSGRQFSNSRSEMNVSTLELGDSALYLCASTSGNSYNEQFFGPGTRLTVL.